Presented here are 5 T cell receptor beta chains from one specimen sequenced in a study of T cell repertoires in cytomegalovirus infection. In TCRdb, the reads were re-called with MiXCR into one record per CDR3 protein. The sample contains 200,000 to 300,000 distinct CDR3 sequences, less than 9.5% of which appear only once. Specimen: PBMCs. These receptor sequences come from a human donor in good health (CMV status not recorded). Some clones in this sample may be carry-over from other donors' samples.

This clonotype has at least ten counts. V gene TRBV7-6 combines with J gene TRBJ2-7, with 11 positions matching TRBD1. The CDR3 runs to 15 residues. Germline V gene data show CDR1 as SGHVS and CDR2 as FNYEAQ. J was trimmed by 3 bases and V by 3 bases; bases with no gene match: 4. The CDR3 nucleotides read TGTGCCAGCAGCTTGACCGGGACAGGGGGCTACGAGCAGTACTTC. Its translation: CASSLTGTGGYEQYF.

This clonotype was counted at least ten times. The CDR3 region is CASSSFMENDGYTF. The CDR3 DNA is TGTGCCAGCAGTTCCTTCATGGAAAACGATGGCTACACCTTC. V usage is TRBV12-3 or TRBV12-4 and J usage is TRBJ1-2; no reliable D call. V gave up 4 bases and J gave up 6 bases, with 15 bases separating them. CDR3 length equals 14 residues.

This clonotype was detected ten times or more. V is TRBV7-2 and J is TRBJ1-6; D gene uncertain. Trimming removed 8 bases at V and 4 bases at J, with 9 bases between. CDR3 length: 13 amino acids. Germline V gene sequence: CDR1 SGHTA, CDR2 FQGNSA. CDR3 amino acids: CASQAEYNSPLHF. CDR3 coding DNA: TGTGCCAGCCAGGCCGAGTATAATTCACCCCTCCACTTT.

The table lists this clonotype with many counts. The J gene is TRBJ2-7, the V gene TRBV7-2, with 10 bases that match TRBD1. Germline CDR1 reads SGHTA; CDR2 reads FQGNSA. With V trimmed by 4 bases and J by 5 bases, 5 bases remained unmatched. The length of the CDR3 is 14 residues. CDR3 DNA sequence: TGTGCCAGCAGCTCTAGACAGGGGGCCCACGAGCAGTACTTC. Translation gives CASSSRQGAHEQYF.

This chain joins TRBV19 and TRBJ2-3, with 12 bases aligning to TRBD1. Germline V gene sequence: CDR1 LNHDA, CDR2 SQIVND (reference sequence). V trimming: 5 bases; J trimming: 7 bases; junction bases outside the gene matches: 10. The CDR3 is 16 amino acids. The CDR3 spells CASSPLGTGGMYTQYF. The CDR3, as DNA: TGTGCCAGTAGTCCCCTCGGGACAGGGGGCATGTATACGCAGTATTTT.